These 26 T cell receptor beta chains were sequenced from one sample in a study of beta chain features in type 1 diabetes. Study conclusions and caveats: TCRB CDR3s were moderately but significantly shorter in Type 1 diabetes patients in all four CD4+ subsets.

These TCRs' antigens remain unknown. The sequenced template was cDNA made from the entire isolated RNA. Produced via immunoSEQ multiplex PCR; TCRdb's table is partial and in-frame only. The data show approximately 600,000 clones, 9.5% to 15% seen once. The sample comprised naive CD4+ T cells from blood. The receptors here all came from a man between 25 and 39 years old with type 1 diabetes.

The table lists this clone with a few counts. The same CDR3 also results from other DNA sequences found in this sample. This chain's CDR3 is CASSSSTDTQYF. The DNA of the CDR3 is TGCGCCAGCAGCTCTAGCACAGATACGCAGTATTTT. The chain carries TRBV5-1 and TRBJ2-3; D gene unclear. CDR3 size: 12 residues. V was clipped by 3 bases and J by 0 bases, with 2 bases between them. Germline CDR1 reads SGHRS; CDR2 reads YFSETQ.

This clone has just a few counts. The rearrangement links TRBV5-1 to TRBJ1-2; D is unresolved. The length of the CDR3 is 14 residues. Germline V gene lookup returns CDR1 SGHRS and CDR2 YFSETQ. V lost 4 bases and J lost 5, with 15 bases in between. CDR3 DNA sequence: TGCGCCAGCAGCCCGCGGACGGCTCATTATGGCTACACCTTC. Translation gives CASSPRTAHYGYTF.

V is TRBV6-1 and J is TRBJ1-5; weak D call: TRBD1 (5 bases). Germline assignment: CDR1 MNHNS and CDR2 SASEGT. The ends were cut back, 3 bases at V and 7 bases at J, with 13 bases in the middle. The CDR3 spans 14 residues. As DNA, the CDR3 is TGTGCCAGCAGTGACGACAGACCCGGGCAGCCCCAGCATTTT. Protein: CASSDDRPGQPQHF.

This clone was picked up a small number of times. CDR3 region: CASRTGTPEAFF. CDR3 sequence (DNA): TGTGCCAGCAGAACAGGGACCCCTGAAGCTTTCTTT. The V gene is TRBV28, the J gene TRBJ1-1, with D tentatively TRBD1 (6 bases). This CDR3 is 12 amino acids long. V lost 6 bases and J lost 6, with 11 bases in between. Germline CDR1 is MDHEN and CDR2 is SYDVKM.

This chain connects TRBV4-3 to TRBJ2-5, with 10 bases lining up with TRBD2. This CDR3 contains 17 residues. Per the germline V gene, CDR1 is LGHNA and CDR2 is YSLEER. Unmatched junction bases numbered 10, after V lost 1 base and J lost 5 bases. CDR3 loop: CASSQGVQRGGQETQYF. As DNA, the CDR3 is TGCGCCAGCAGCCAAGGAGTTCAGCGGGGGGGCCAGGAGACCCAGTACTTC.

This clone was detected only a few times. Within the sample, other DNA sequences also encode this same CDR3. The chain joins TRBV7-2 to TRBJ2-2, with D perhaps TRBD1 (6 bases). Trimming removed 4 bases from V and 7 bases from J, with 10 bases in between. Germline V gene sequence: CDR1 SGHTA, CDR2 FQGNSA. The CDR3 length is 13 residues. CDR3 sequence reads: CASSSQGGGELFF. The CDR3 DNA reads as TGTGCCAGCAGCTCACAGGGTGGCGGGGAGCTGTTTTTT.

This clone has only a few counts. CDR3: CASSPWAGGRTDTQYF. CDR3 DNA: TGTGCCAGCAGCCCTTGGGCGGGGGGACGCACAGATACGCAGTATTTT. This chain uses TRBV7-2 with TRBJ2-3; 8 nucleotides agree with TRBD2. CDR3 length equals 16 residues. Germline lookup yields CDR1 SGHTA and CDR2 FQGNSA. V gave up 5 bases and J gave up 1 base; unmatched junction bases: 8.

The rearrangement joins TRBV9 to TRBJ2-1, with 14 bases aligning to TRBD2. CDR3 length: 17 residues. Trimming at V came to 0 bases and at J to 4 bases, leaving 3 bases not matched to a gene. CDR1 SGDLS and CDR2 YYNGEE come from the germline V gene. The CDR3 DNA reads as TGTGCCAGCAGCGTAGCCTGGACTAGCGGGGGGTACAATGAGCAGTTCTTC. Translated, it gives CASSVAWTSGGYNEQFF.

The chain links TRBV7-6 to TRBJ2-7, with 8 positions matching TRBD1. The CDR3 is 15 residues long. CDR1 is SGHVS, CDR2 FNYEAQ, per germline. Trimming at V came to 5 bases and at J to 2 bases, leaving 8 bases not matched to a gene. In nucleotides, the CDR3 is TGTGCCAGCAGCCGATTTGGACAGGGCGCCTACGAGCAGTACTTC. Translation gives CASSRFGQGAYEQYF.

The sample holds a few counts of this clone. CDR3 loop: CASSYNEKLFF. CDR3 DNA sequence: TGTGCCAGCAGTTATAATGAAAAACTGTTTTTT. The chain combines TRBV28 with TRBJ1-4, with no clear D. Germline V CDR1 and CDR2: MDHEN, SYDVKM. This CDR3 spans 11 amino acids. The V end lost 4 bases, the J end lost 4 bases, and 1 base lay between the germline ends. The full variable domain, in which reference TRBV28 and TRBJ1-4 provide the parts outside the CDR3, is DVKVTQSSRYLVKRTGEKVFLECVQDMDHENMFWYRQDPGLGLRLIYFSYDVKMKEKGDIPEGYSVSREKKERFSLILESASTNQTSMYLCASSYNEKLFFGSGTQLSVL.

The rearrangement links TRBV7-2 to TRBJ2-1, with no clear D. Trimming took 2 bases from V and 10 from J, leaving 9 bases between them. The CDR3 loop spans 12 amino acids. Germline CDR1 and CDR2: SGHTA and FQGNSA. The CDR3 is CASSLWLEEQFF. DNA for the CDR3: TGTGCCAGCAGCTTATGGCTTGAAGAGCAGTTCTTC.

The CDR3 protein is CASSPGTPTYEQYF. CDR3 in DNA: TGTGCCAGCAGCCCCGGGACACCCACCTACGAGCAGTACTTC. The genes are TRBV5-6 and TRBJ2-7, with a weak D call TRBD1 (6 bases). The CDR3 runs 14 residues. Trimming removed 4 bases at V and 2 bases at J, with 13 bases between. Germline CDR1 is SGHDT and CDR2 is YYEEEE.

As to this clone: The sample contains more than one DNA sequence encoding this CDR3. This chain connects TRBV5-6 to TRBJ2-5, with D possibly being TRBD2 (7 bases). This CDR3 is built from 12 residues. Germline assignment: CDR1 SGHDT and CDR2 YYEEEE. V shed 4 bases and J shed 5 bases, with 9 bases lying between them. CDR3 in DNA: TGTGCCAGCAGCCCGGGGGGCGAGACCCAGTACTTC. It is translated as CASSPGGETQYF.

This chain connects TRBV7-2 to TRBJ2-4; D gene unclear. Trimming removed 7 bases at V and 10 bases at J, with 14 bases between. CDR1 is SGHTA and CDR2 is FQGNSA in the germline V gene. The CDR3 runs 12 residues. The CDR3 DNA sequence: TGTGCCAGCACGGTCGCGGATGATATTCAGTACTTC. Translating it yields CASTVADDIQYF.

This clone has only a few counts. The chain has TRBV29-1 and TRBJ2-6; perhaps TRBD1 as D (6 bases). The CDR3 contains 15 residues. Deletions cut 6 bases from V and 2 bases from J, with 14 bases between. Germline CDR1 SQVTM, CDR2 ANQGSEA. CDR3: CSVATGNTGANVLTF. The CDR3, as DNA: TGCAGCGTGGCTACAGGGAACACTGGGGCCAACGTCCTGACTTTC.

The rearrangement uses TRBV18 and TRBJ2-5; D might be TRBD2 (6 bases). The CDR3 covers 15 residues. V lost 6 bases and J lost 1, with 15 bases in between. In germline, CDR1 is KGHSH, CDR2 LQKENI. The CDR3 DNA reads as TGTGCCAGCTCCCCTCCGGGGGAACCCCAAGAGACCCAGTACTTC. This translates into CASSPPGEPQETQYF.

This clone has a handful of counts. The chain combines TRBV29-1 with TRBJ2-1; the D gene is possibly TRBD1 (5 bases). Germline V lookup: CDR1 SQVTM, CDR2 ANQGSEA. This CDR3 comprises 13 residues. V gave up 7 bases and J gave up 3 bases, with 13 bases separating them. In nucleotides, the CDR3 is TGCAGCGACCTCGACAGTATCTACAATGAGCAGTTCTTC. Translating gives CSDLDSIYNEQFF.

The table lists this clone with a few counts. The chain uses TRBV11-3 and TRBJ1-2, with no clear D. V lost 1 base to trimming and J lost 5 bases, with 8 bases between them. CDR3 size: 13 residues. From germline, CDR1 is SGHNT and CDR2 YENEEA. CDR3 bases: TGTGCCAGCAGCTTAGGAACAGAATATGGCTACACCTTC. Translated: CASSLGTEYGYTF.

This chain connects TRBV28 to TRBJ2-5, with a possible D match to TRBD1 (5 bases). Trimming pared 6 bases from V and 7 bases from J, leaving 18 bases between. CDR1 and CDR2 (germline): MDHEN, SYDVKM. This CDR3 is 14 amino acids long. CDR3 protein: CASRLTAAVGTQYF. CDR3 bases: TGTGCCAGCAGACTGACAGCCGCCGTAGGGACCCAGTACTTC.

This clone has only a few counts. Written as DNA, the CDR3 is TGCAGCGTTGAAATTCTGGAAGCAGATACGCAGTATTTT. It translates to CSVEILEADTQYF. The genes are TRBV29-1 and TRBJ2-3; D remains ambiguous. CDR1 SQVTM and CDR2 ANQGSEA come from the germline V gene. The CDR3 contains 13 residues. V dropped 2 bases and J dropped 4 bases, with 10 bases sitting between them.

This chain links TRBV9 with TRBJ2-7; no clear D gene. The CDR3 covers 15 residues. With 0 bases removed from V and 3 bases from J, the gap between germline ends came to 13 bases. The germline gives CDR1 SGDLS, CDR2 YYNGEE. As DNA, the CDR3 is TGTGCCAGCAGCGTAGACCAAGGTTTCGACTACGAGCAGTACTTC. Translated: CASSVDQGFDYEQYF.

The CDR3 is CASSTGTSVRGETQYF. Written as DNA, the CDR3 is TGTGCCAGTAGTACAGGGACTAGCGTTCGGGGAGAGACCCAGTACTTC. The chain links TRBV19 to TRBJ2-5; TRBD2 aligns across 10 bases. Germline CDR1 and CDR2: LNHDA and SQIVND (reference sequence). V was pared by 4 bases and J by 4 bases, with 9 bases of the junction left unmatched. CDR3 length equals 16 residues.

This clone was counted only a few times. The rearrangement links TRBV7-2 to TRBJ2-3, with D unresolved. V was clipped by 5 bases and J by 10 bases, with 13 bases between them. The CDR3 contains 12 residues. Looked up from germline, CDR1 is SGHTA and CDR2 is FQGNSA. CDR3 DNA: TGTGCCAGCAGCCTCGGAGCGAGGTCGCAGTATTTT. Translated, it gives CASSLGARSQYF.

The chain links TRBV30 to TRBJ1-3; no reliable D call. V lost 3 bases, J lost 0 bases, and 12 bases lay in between. The length of the CDR3 is 15 residues. CDR1 is GTSNPN and CDR2 is SVGIG in the germline V gene (reference sequence). The CDR3 region is CAWRPRPSSGNTIYF. The CDR3 coding sequence is TGTGCCTGGAGGCCGAGACCGAGCTCTGGAAACACCATATATTTT.

This clone has a handful of counts. This CDR3 is also generated by other DNA sequences in the sample. V and J are TRBV29-1 and TRBJ1-4; D gene unclear. The V and J ends lost 3 bases and 8 bases respectively, with 7 bases between them. The germline V gene encodes CDR1 SQVTM and CDR2 ANQGSEA. CDR3 length: 11 residues. The DNA for the CDR3 is TGCAGCGTTGATGACGGAGAAAAACTGTTTTTT. It specifies CSVDDGEKLFF.

The rearrangement joins TRBV30 to TRBJ1-3; D is undetermined. CDR3 size: 15 residues. CDR1 and CDR2 (germline): GTSNPN, SVGIG (reference sequence). Between the trimmed V and J ends, which lost 2 bases and 7 bases, there was a span of 18 bases. CDR3 nucleotides: TGTGCCTGGAGTCCCTATCGGAGGATGGGGAACACCATATATTTT. Amino acids: CAWSPYRRMGNTIYF.